One and the same sample provided the 6 T cell receptor beta chains below, sequenced in a study of response to subunit inactivated influenza vaccine. Via MiXCR, TCRdb re-called the RT-PCR reads, giving one row per CDR3 protein. The sample holds around 150,000 distinct CDR3 sequences, 9.5% to 13% seen once. The material sequenced was non-naive T cells sorted from PBMCs, taken 35 to 45 days after vaccination. The receptors here all came from a man aged 50-60 years who received an inactivated influenza vaccine.

This clonotype was detected only a few times. The V call is TRBV3-1, the J call TRBJ1-6; D might be TRBD1 (6 bases). The CDR3 spans 16 residues. Trimming took 0 bases from V and 9 from J, leaving 15 bases between them. Germline V gives CDR1 LGHDT, CDR2 YNNKEL (reference sequence). The CDR3 sequence is CASSQDLRTASSPLHF. The CDR3 DNA reads TGTGCCAGCAGCCAAGATCTTAGGACAGCCAGTTCACCCCTCCACTTT.

Concerning this clonotype itself: A read error may be the cause here, since a much bigger clone is one base away. V gene TRBV3-1 combines with J gene TRBJ2-7; TRBD2 is a possible D gene (5 bases). Germline CDR1 reads LGHDT; CDR2 reads YNNKEL (reference sequence). The CDR3 covers 16 residues. The CDR3 DNA reads TGTGCCACCAGCCAAGATCTCGCCAGGACTTCCTACGAGCAGTACTTC. It is translated as CATSQDLARTSYEQYF.

This clonotype turned up a few times. The chain joins TRBV21-1 to TRBJ2-5; the table assigns TRBD1, which was not confirmed against the DNA. TRBV21-1 is a known pseudogene. The CDR3 has 14 residues. The CDR3 region is CASSKLGTGETQYF. The CDR3 region has the DNA TGTGCCAGCAGCAAACTAGGGACAGGGGAGACCCAGTACTTC.

Many counts were recorded for this clonotype. The chain employs TRBV21-1 and TRBJ2-7; the D call in the table, TRBD1, was not verified against the DNA. TRBV21-1 corresponds to a pseudogene. The CDR3 contains 15 residues. The chain's CDR3 is CASSKGTNPPYEQYF. In DNA form, the CDR3 reads TGTGCCAGCAGCAAGGGGACAAATCCCCCCTACGAGCAGTACTTC.

The chain employs TRBV6-1 and TRBJ1-4; TRBD1 agrees at 9 bases. Germline V gene lookup returns CDR1 MNHNS and CDR2 SASEGT. CDR3 size: 15 residues. The V and J ends lost 3 bases and 5 bases, in that order; junction bases with no gene match: 4. The CDR3 region has the DNA TGTGCCAGCAGTGACACAGGGGGCCTCAATGAAAAACTGTTTTTT. Translation: CASSDTGGLNEKLFF.

The table lists this clonotype with a few counts. CDR3 region: CSARGQGASGRWGNEQFF. The CDR3 region has the DNA TGCAGTGCTAGGGGACAGGGGGCGTCAGGTCGTTGGGGGAATGAGCAGTTCTTC. The chain recombines TRBV20-1 with TRBJ2-1; 12 bases match TRBD1. Per germline, CDR1 DFQATT and CDR2 SNEGSKA (reference sequence). The CDR3 contains 18 residues. V gave up 3 bases and J gave up 7 bases; unmatched junction bases: 16.